This TCR beta chain was sequenced for a study of T cells expressing NK-cell markers. Turning to the study itself: Seven donors tested HCMV-seropositive and one tested seronegative among the eight sequenced.

As for this clonotype: Its antigen is not identified.

Beta-chain TCR cDNA was generated via 5'RACE template switching with UMIs. TCRdb re-called the 5' RACE reads and gives one entry per CDR3 protein, without DNA. The listing records some 340,000 distinct CDR3 sequences. Whole-study results and caveats: Of the CD8+ T cells in over five donors, 1.0-7.0% belonged to dominant NKG2C+ clonotypes.

This CDR3 comprises 13 residues. The germline gives CDR1 MNHNS, CDR2 SASEGT. The chain employs TRBV6-1 and TRBJ1-4. What was sequenced was blood T cells: a sorted CD56 or NKG2C T cell subset, CD4+ or CD8+ T cells, or bulk PBMC T cells (not recorded which). The sequence came from a man aged 18-70 years in good health. CDR3 sequence reads: CASTFSANEKLFF.